This entry is about one TCR beta chain. Its antigen is unknown. Template switching by 5'RACE produced TCR cDNA, adding a universal primer site and UMIs. TCRdb reprocessed the 5' RACE reads via MiXCR and lists one record per CDR3 protein. The data show under 600,000 distinct CDR3 sequences, about 14% seen once. This entry is derived from a study of T cells after yellow fever vaccination. Study findings and constraints: A weaker but faster secondary response was observed, peaking on day 5 versus 15. Primary-vaccination clones mostly resurfaced post-booster (96% CD4, roughly 90% CD8).

Germline CDR1 is SNHLY and CDR2 is FYNNEI. The V and J ends lost 4 bases and 9 bases respectively, with 10 bases between them. The CDR3 contains 12 residues. The rearrangement joins TRBV2 to TRBJ2-4, with D unclear. The clonotype comes from a man younger than 40 who received the YFV17D yellow fever vaccine. The sample here was PBMCs, taken on the day of the yellow fever booster vaccination. The CDR3 protein is CASSVLFGIQYF. The CDR3 DNA reads TGTGCCAGCAGTGTCCTTTTTGGCATTCAGTACTTC.